Below, 12 T cell receptor beta chains from the same sample are listed, as sequenced in a study of spatial heterogeneity in lung cancer. General study results and limits: Within tumors, counts of expanded alpha and beta TCRs tracked tumor mutation counts.

In TCRdb, the 5' RACE reads were re-called with MiXCR into one record per CDR3 protein. The sample has some 2,000 distinct CDR3 sequences; roughly 21% are singletons. Antigens for these TCRs are unknown. Time point noted: sample taken at primary tumor resection. The sample here was lung tumor tissue, taken at surgery. The receptors derive from a male donor with early-stage non-small cell lung cancer.

The rearrangement joins TRBV29-1 to TRBJ2-7; 7 nucleotides align to TRBD1. CDR1 is SQVTM, CDR2 ANQGSEA, per germline. The CDR3 runs to 11 residues. V lost 6 bases, J lost 1 base, and 0 bases stayed unmatched. The CDR3 region has the DNA TGCAGCGTGGGACAGTCCTACGAGCAGTACTTC. It is translated as CSVGQSYEQYF.

This clonotype qualifies as large. The CDR3 loop reads CASSEEGSPYNSPLHF. The CDR3 DNA reads TGTGCCAGCAGTGAAGAAGGCTCCCCCTATAATTCACCCCTCCACTTT. The V and J genes are TRBV2 and TRBJ1-6, with D uncertain. V gave up 1 base and J gave up 2 bases, with 9 bases separating them. CDR1 is SNHLY, CDR2 FYNNEI, per germline. The CDR3 has 16 amino acids.

This chain connects TRBV12-3 or TRBV12-4 to TRBJ1-1; 11 bases align to TRBD1. CDR3 length equals 17 residues. The junction had 8 bases not matched to a gene; V was cut back by 4 bases and J by 1 base. The CDR3 sequence is CASSSGTGGIENTEAFF. DNA for the CDR3: TGTGCCAGCAGTTCCGGGACAGGGGGGATTGAGAACACTGAAGCTTTCTTT.

In its sample, this clonotype ranks as large. This chain links TRBV3-1 with TRBJ1-1; no reliable D call. The CDR3 totals 13 residues. The germline gives CDR1 LGHDT, CDR2 YNNKEL (reference sequence). V was pared by 2 bases and J by 3 bases, with 7 bases between. The CDR3 is CASSQSQDTEAFF. CDR3 in DNA: TGTGCCAGCAGCCAATCCCAGGACACTGAAGCTTTCTTT.

V usage is TRBV29-1 and J usage is TRBJ2-3; 8 bases are shared with TRBD2. Germline V gene lookup returns CDR1 SQVTM and CDR2 ANQGSEA. The V and J ends lost 7 bases and 1 base, in that order; junction bases with no gene match: 4. This CDR3 has 13 residues. For the CDR3, the DNA is TGCAGCGGCTCGACTAGCGGCACAGATACGCAGTATTTT. Encoded protein: CSGSTSGTDTQYF.

This clonotype ranks as medium-sized. In DNA, the CDR3 is TGTGCCAGCAGTGTTGTCCAGTATAATTCACCCCTCCACTTT. As protein: CASSVVQYNSPLHF. The rearrangement uses TRBV6-1 and TRBJ1-6; D not certain. The length of the CDR3 is 14 residues. Germline loops: CDR1 MNHNS, CDR2 SASEGT. Deletions cut 4 bases from V and 4 bases from J, with 8 bases between.

This clonotype ranks as medium-sized. The chain combines TRBV12-3 or TRBV12-4 with TRBJ1-6; TRBD1 matches at 7 bases. Germline trimming cut 5 bases from V and 5 bases from J; bases unmatched to any gene: 3. The CDR3 runs to 14 residues. CDR3 nucleotides: TGTGCCAGCAGTCGGGACAGCAATAATTCACCCCTCCACTTT. This sequence encodes CASSRDSNNSPLHF.

At least ten counts were recorded for this clonotype. The chain has TRBV28 and TRBJ1-6; D not certain. Germline V gives CDR1 MDHEN, CDR2 SYDVKM. The V end was cut by 7 bases, the J end by 8 bases, with 15 bases between. The length of the CDR3 is 14 residues. The CDR3 spells CASTPVSRDSPLHF. CDR3 DNA sequence: TGTGCCAGCACCCCAGTCTCAAGGGATTCACCCCTCCACTTT. The complete variable domain, with remaining parts taken from reference TRBV28 and TRBJ1-6, reads DVKVTQSSRYLVKRTGEKVFLECVQDMDHENMFWYRQDPGLGLRLIYFSYDVKMKEKGDIPEGYSVSREKKERFSLILESASTNQTSMYLCASTPVSRDSPLHFGNGTRLTVT.

This clonotype is judged large. The V call is TRBV3-1, the J call TRBJ1-2; D gene unclear. Germline V CDR1 and CDR2: LGHDT, YNNKEL (reference sequence). This CDR3 has 13 amino acids. Between the trimmed V and J ends, which lost 2 bases and 0 bases, there was a span of 4 bases. CDR3 in DNA: TGTGCCAGCAGCCAAACAGCTAACTATGGCTACACCTTC. Protein product: CASSQTANYGYTF.

Ten or more counts support this clonotype. CDR3 sequence reads: CASSRPKETQYF. The CDR3 DNA sequence: TGTGCCAGCAGCCGACCTAAGGAGACCCAGTACTTC. The chain recombines TRBV6-5 with TRBJ2-5; D ambiguous. Germline CDR1 MNHEY, CDR2 SVGAGI. The CDR3 runs to 12 residues. With 6 bases removed from V and 5 bases from J, the gap between germline ends came to 10 bases.

Sample share makes this clonotype medium-sized. The V and J genes are TRBV20-1 and TRBJ1-1; D not resolved. CDR1 DFQATT and CDR2 SNEGSKA come from the germline V gene (reference sequence). V shed 5 bases and J shed 10 bases, with 17 bases lying between them. The CDR3 is 12 residues long. CDR3 in DNA: TGCAGTGCTGCCGGGCCGTCGGGTAGAGCTTTCTTT. Translating gives CSAAGPSGRAFF.

This clonotype is judged medium-sized (0.01 to 0.1%). The V gene is TRBV20-1, the J gene TRBJ1-4; a weak D match, TRBD1 (6 bases). The V end lost 8 bases, the J end lost 0 bases, and 10 bases lay between the germline ends. The CDR3 extends over 13 amino acids. Per the germline V gene, CDR1 is DFQATT and CDR2 is SNEGSKA (reference sequence). The CDR3 sequence is CSSRGATNEKLFF. CDR3 bases: TGCAGTTCCAGGGGAGCAACTAATGAAAAACTGTTTTTT.